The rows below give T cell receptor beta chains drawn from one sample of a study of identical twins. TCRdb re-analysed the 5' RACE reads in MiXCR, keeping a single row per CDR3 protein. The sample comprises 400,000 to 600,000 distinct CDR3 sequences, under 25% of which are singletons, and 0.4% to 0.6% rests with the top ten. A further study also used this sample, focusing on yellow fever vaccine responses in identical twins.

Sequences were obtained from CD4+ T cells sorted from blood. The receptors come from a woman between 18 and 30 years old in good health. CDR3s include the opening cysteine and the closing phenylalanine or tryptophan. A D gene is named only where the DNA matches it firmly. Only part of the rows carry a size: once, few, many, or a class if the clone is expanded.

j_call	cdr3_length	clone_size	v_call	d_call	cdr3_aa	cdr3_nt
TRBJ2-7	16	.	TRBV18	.	CASSPIFTGYSYEQYF	TGTGCCAGCTCACCTATCTTCACAGGTTACTCCTACGAGCAGTACTTC
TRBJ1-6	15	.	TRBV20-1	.	CSARDFRHSNSPLHF	TGCAGTGCTAGAGACTTTCGTCATTCAAATTCACCCCTCCACTTT
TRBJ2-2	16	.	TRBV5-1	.	CASSSVAISNTGELFF	TGCGCCAGCAGCTCGGTGGCCATCTCGAACACCGGGGAGCTGTTTTTT
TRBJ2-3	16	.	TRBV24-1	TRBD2	CATSDFGREGPDTQYF	TGTGCCACCAGTGATTTTGGACGGGAGGGCCCAGATACGCAGTATTTT
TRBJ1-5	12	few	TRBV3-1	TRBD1	CASSQGTGPQHF	TGTGCCAGCAGCCAAGGGACAGGGCCCCAGCATTTT
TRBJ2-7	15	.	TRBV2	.	CASLPRAGGTYEQYF	TGTGCCAGCTTGCCCAGGGCAGGGGGGACCTACGAGCAGTACTTC
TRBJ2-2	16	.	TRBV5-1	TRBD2	CASSAIAGAGTGELFF	TGCGCCAGCAGTGCCATAGCGGGAGCTGGTACCGGGGAGCTGTTTTTT
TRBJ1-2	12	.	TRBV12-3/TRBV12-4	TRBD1	CASRHRGHGYTF	TGTGCCAGCAGGCACAGGGGGCATGGCTACACCTTC
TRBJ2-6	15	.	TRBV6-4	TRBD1	CASSDQGAGANVLTF	TGTGCCAGCAGTGATCAGGGGGCTGGGGCCAACGTCCTGACTTTC
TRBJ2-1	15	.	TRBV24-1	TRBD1	CATSAAGGSYNEQFF	TGTGCCACCAGTGCCGCAGGGGGCTCCTACAATGAGCAGTTCTTC
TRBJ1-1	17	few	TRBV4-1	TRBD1	CASSLVTGTDRNTEAFF	TGCGCCAGCAGCCTCGTAACCGGGACAGATAGAAACACTGAAGCTTTCTTT
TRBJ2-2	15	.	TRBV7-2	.	CASSLVMMGTGELFF	TGTGCCAGCAGCTTAGTTATGATGGGAACCGGGGAGCTGTTTTTT
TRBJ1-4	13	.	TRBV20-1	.	CSARGRVNEKLFF	TGCAGTGCTAGAGGCAGGGTTAATGAAAAACTGTTTTTT
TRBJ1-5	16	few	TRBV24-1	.	CATSDLGSVDNQPQHF	TGTGCCACCAGTGATTTGGGTTCGGTCGATAATCAGCCCCAGCATTTT
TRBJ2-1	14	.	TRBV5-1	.	CASSRGMNYNEQFF	TGCGCCAGCAGCCGTGGAATGAACTACAATGAGCAGTTCTTC
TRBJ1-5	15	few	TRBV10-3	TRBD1	CAISGTGGDNQPQHF	TGTGCCATCAGTGGGACAGGGGGGGACAATCAGCCCCAGCATTTT
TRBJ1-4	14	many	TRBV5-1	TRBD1	CASSSGQSNEKLFF	TGCGCCAGCAGCTCGGGACAGTCTAATGAAAAACTGTTTTTT
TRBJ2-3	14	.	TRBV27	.	CASSLSGAPPTQYF	TGTGCCAGCAGTTTATCGGGGGCCCCCCCGACGCAGTATTTT
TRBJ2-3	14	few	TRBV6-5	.	CASSYSWRTDTQYF	TGTGCCAGCAGTTACTCGTGGCGCACAGATACGCAGTATTTT
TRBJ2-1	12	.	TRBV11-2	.	CASSLGSLEQFF	TGTGCCAGCAGCTTAGGTAGCTTAGAGCAGTTCTTC
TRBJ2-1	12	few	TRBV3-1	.	CASSRRGDEQFF	TGTGCCAGCAGCAGGCGCGGCGATGAGCAGTTCTTC
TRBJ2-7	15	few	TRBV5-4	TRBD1	CASSLYHDRAVEQYF	TGTGCCAGCAGCTTGTACCACGACAGGGCGGTCGAGCAGTACTTC
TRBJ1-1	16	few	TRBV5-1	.	CASSKADNTKNTEAFF	TGCGCCAGCAGCAAGGCGGATAATACCAAGAACACTGAAGCTTTCTTT
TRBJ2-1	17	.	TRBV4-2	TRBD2	CASSQDQTSGSYNEQFF	TGTGCCAGCAGCCAAGATCAGACTAGCGGGTCCTACAATGAGCAGTTCTTC
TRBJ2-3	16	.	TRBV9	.	CASSVSGGSSLNTQYF	TGTGCCAGCAGCGTAAGTGGGGGGTCCTCCCTTAATACGCAGTATTTT
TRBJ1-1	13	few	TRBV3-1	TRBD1	CASGGTGNTEAFF	TGTGCCAGCGGGGGGACAGGGAACACTGAAGCTTTCTTT
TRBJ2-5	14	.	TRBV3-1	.	CASSQGRHQETQYF	TGTGCCAGCAGCCAAGGGAGGCACCAAGAGACCCAGTACTTC
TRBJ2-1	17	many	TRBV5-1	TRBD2	CASSLGYSGGSVNEQFF	TGCGCCAGCAGCTTGGGATATAGCGGGGGCTCCGTGAATGAGCAGTTCTTC
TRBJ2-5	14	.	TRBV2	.	CASRIRASQETQYF	TGTGCCAGCAGGATCCGGGCCTCCCAAGAGACCCAGTACTTC
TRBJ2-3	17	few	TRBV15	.	CATSRDLRPLGADTQYF	TGTGCCACCAGCAGAGATCTCCGACCCCTGGGGGCAGATACGCAGTATTTT
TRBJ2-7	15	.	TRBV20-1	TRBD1	CSARRGRGRLGEQYF	TGCAGTGCTAGAAGGGGCAGGGGGCGATTGGGTGAGCAGTACTTC
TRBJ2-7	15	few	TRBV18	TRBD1	CASSRGTGDLYEQYF	TGTGCCAGCTCACGAGGGACAGGGGATCTCTACGAGCAGTACTTC
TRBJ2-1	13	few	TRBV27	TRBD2	CASHSGRLNEQFF	TGTGCCTCACACAGCGGGAGGTTGAATGAGCAGTTCTTC
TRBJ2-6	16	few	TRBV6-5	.	CASSYFLSAGANVLTF	TGTGCCAGCAGTTACTTTTTGAGTGCTGGGGCCAACGTCCTGACTTTC
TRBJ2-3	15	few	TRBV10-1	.	CASSVGSSVTDTQYF	TGCGCCAGCAGTGTTGGTAGTTCGGTCACAGATACGCAGTATTTT
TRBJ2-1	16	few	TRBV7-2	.	CASSLASRGFYNEQFF	TGTGCCAGCAGCTTAGCCTCTCGCGGGTTCTACAATGAGCAGTTCTTC
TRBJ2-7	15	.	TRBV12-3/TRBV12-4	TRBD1	CASTRSPTGRYEQYF	TGTGCCAGCACTCGAAGCCCGACAGGGCGGTACGAGCAGTACTTC
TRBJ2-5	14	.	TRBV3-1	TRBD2	CASSALAGGETQYF	TGTGCCAGCAGCGCTCTAGCGGGAGGCGAGACCCAGTACTTC
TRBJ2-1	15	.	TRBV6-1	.	CASRSGRSSYNEQFF	TGTGCCAGCAGGTCGGGGAGAAGCTCCTACAATGAGCAGTTCTTC
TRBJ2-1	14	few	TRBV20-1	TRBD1	CSARPTGSGDEQFF	TGCAGTGCTAGACCGACAGGGTCTGGGGATGAGCAGTTCTTC
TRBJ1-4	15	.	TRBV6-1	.	CASRMRSTTNEKLFF	TGTGCCAGCAGGATGCGATCTACAACTAATGAAAAACTGTTTTTT
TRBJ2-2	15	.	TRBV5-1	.	CASSQGHSNTGELFF	TGCGCCAGCAGCCAGGGACACTCAAACACCGGGGAGCTGTTTTTT
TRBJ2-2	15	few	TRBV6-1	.	CASRPRDKGTGELFF	TGTGCCAGCAGACCTCGGGACAAGGGGACCGGGGAGCTGTTTTTT
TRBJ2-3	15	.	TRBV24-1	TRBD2	CATSDLLLAEDTQYF	TGTGCCACCAGTGATTTGCTGCTAGCGGAAGATACGCAGTATTTT
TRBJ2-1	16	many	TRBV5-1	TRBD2	CASRLAGVSSYNEQFF	TGCGCCAGCAGACTAGCGGGGGTGAGCTCCTACAATGAGCAGTTCTTC
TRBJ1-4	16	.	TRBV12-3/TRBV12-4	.	CASSPFKSGVNEKLFF	TGTGCCAGCAGCCCATTTAAGTCCGGGGTTAATGAAAAACTGTTTTTT
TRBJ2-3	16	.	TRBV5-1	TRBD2	CASSPGVAGPTDTQYF	TGCGCCAGCAGCCCCGGGGTAGCGGGCCCCACAGATACGCAGTATTTT
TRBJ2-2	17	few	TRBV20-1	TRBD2	CSARDPSGRIDTGELFF	TGCAGTGCTAGAGATCCTAGCGGGAGAATTGATACCGGGGAGCTGTTTTTT
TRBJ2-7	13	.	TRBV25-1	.	CASSDPGPYEQYF	TGTGCCAGCAGTGACCCCGGCCCCTACGAGCAGTACTTC
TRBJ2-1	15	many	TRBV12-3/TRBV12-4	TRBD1	CASSLNGQGSNEQFF	TGTGCCAGCAGTTTAAATGGACAGGGATCCAATGAGCAGTTCTTC
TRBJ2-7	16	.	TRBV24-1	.	CATSDRAGGAVGEQYF	TGTGCCACCAGTGATCGGGCCGGAGGGGCAGTAGGCGAGCAGTACTTC
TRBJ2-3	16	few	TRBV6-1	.	CASSSIYAGNTDTQYF	TGTGCCAGCAGCTCCATTTATGCCGGGAACACAGATACGCAGTATTTT
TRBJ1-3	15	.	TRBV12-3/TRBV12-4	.	CASSRARSSGNTIYF	TGTGCCAGCAGTCGCGCAAGGAGCTCTGGAAACACCATATATTTT